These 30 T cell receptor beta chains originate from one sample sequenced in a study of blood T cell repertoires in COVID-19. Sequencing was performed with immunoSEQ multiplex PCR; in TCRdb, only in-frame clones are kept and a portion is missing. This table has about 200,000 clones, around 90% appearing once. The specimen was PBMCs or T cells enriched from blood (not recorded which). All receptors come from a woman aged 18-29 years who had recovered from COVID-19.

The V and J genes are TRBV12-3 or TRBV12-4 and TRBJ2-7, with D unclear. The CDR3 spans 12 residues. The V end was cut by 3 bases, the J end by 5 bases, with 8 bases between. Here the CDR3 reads CASSFSVHEQYF. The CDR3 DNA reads TGTGCCAGCAGTTTCTCAGTTCACGAGCAGTACTTC.

CDR3 coding DNA: TGTGCCAGTAACGGGGACAGCGCGGTTTCACCCCTCCACTTT. This sequence encodes CASNGDSAVSPLHF. The gene calls are TRBV19 and TRBJ1-6, with 7 bases identical to TRBD1. The CDR3 is 14 amino acids. Trimming took 7 bases from V and 9 from J; bases not matched to a gene: 9. In germline, CDR1 is LNHDA, CDR2 SQIVND (reference sequence).

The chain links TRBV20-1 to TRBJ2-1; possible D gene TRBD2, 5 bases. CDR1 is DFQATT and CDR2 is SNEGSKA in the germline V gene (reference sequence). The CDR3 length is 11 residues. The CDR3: CSGGLYNEQFF. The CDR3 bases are TGCAGCGGAGGACTCTACAATGAGCAGTTCTTC.

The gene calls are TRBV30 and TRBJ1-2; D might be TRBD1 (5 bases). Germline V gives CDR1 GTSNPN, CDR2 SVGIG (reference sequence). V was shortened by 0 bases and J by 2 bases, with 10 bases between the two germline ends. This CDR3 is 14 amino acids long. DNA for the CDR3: TGTGCCTGGAGTGTAGGCTCAGGGAACTATGGCTACACCTTC. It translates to CAWSVGSGNYGYTF.

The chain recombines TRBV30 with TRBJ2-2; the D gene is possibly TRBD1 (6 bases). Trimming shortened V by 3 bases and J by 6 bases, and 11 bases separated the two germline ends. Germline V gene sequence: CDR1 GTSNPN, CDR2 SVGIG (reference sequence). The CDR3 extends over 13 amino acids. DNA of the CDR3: TGTGCCTGGAGGGCAGGGGTTTCCGGGGAGCTGTTTTTT. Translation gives CAWRAGVSGELFF.

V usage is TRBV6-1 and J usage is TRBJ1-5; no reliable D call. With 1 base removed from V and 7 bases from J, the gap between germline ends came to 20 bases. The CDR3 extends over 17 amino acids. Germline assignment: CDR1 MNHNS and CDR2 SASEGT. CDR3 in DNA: TGTGCCAGCAGTGAAGATACTGCCTCCGGGAGGGTCCAGCCCCAGCATTTT. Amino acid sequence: CASSEDTASGRVQPQHF.

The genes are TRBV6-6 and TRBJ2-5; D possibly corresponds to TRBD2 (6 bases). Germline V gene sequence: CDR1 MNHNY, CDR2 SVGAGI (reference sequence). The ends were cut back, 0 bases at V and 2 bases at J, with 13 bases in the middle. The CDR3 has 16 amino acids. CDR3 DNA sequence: TGTGCCAGCAGTTACTCGATAGGGAGGAATCAAGAGACCCAGTACTTC. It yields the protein CASSYSIGRNQETQYF.

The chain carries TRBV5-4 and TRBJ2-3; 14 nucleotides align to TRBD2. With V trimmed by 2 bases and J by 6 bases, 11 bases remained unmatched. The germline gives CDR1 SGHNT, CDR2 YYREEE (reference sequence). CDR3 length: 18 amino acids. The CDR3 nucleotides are TGTGCCAGCAGCTTCCAACGACTAGCGGGGGGGCCGGTCGATACGCAGTATTTT. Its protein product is CASSFQRLAGGPVDTQYF.

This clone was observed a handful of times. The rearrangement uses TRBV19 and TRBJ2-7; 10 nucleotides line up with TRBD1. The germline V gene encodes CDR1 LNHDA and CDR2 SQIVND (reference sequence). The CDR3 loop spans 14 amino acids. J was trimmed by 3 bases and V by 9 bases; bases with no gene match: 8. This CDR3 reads CASKPGQGYYEQYF. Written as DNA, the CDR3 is TGTGCCAGCAAACCGGGACAGGGGTACTACGAGCAGTACTTC.

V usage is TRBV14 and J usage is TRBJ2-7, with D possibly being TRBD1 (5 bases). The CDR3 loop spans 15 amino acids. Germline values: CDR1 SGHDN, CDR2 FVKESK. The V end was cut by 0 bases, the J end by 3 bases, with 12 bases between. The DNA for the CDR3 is TGTGCCAGCAGCCAAGATGCAGGGTGGGGCTACGAGCAGTACTTC. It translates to CASSQDAGWGYEQYF.

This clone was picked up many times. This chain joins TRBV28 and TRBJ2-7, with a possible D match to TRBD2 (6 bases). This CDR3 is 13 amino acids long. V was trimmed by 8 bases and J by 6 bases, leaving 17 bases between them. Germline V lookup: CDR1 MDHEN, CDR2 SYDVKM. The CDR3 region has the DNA TGTGCCAGCTCCTACCGGGAGACCTCCGAGCAGTACTTC. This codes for CASSYRETSEQYF. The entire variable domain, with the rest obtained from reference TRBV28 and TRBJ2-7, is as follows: DVKVTQSSRYLVKRTGEKVFLECVQDMDHENMFWYRQDPGLGLRLIYFSYDVKMKEKGDIPEGYSVSREKKERFSLILESASTNQTSMYLCASSYRETSEQYFGPGTRLTVT.

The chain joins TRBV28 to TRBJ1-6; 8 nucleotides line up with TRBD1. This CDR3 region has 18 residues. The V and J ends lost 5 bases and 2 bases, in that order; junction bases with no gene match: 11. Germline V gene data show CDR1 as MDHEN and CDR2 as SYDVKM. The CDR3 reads CASSENLPGGTYNSPLHF. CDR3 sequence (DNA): TGTGCCAGCAGTGAAAACCTCCCAGGGGGCACCTATAATTCACCCCTCCACTTT.

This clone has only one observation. This CDR3 reads CASSLEQGVYNEQFF. In DNA form, the CDR3 reads TGCGCCAGCAGCTTGGAACAGGGCGTCTACAATGAGCAGTTCTTC. The V call is TRBV5-1, the J call TRBJ2-1; possible D gene TRBD1, 6 bases. CDR1 and CDR2 (germline): SGHRS, YFSETQ. The CDR3 spans 15 residues. Deletions cut 0 bases from V and 3 bases from J, with 10 bases between.

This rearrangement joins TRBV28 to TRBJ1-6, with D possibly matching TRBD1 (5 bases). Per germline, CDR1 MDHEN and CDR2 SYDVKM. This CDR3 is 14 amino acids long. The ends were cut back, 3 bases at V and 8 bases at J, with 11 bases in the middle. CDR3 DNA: TGTGCCAGCAGTTTTCCTCAGGGCTATTCACCCCTCCACTTT. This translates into CASSFPQGYSPLHF.

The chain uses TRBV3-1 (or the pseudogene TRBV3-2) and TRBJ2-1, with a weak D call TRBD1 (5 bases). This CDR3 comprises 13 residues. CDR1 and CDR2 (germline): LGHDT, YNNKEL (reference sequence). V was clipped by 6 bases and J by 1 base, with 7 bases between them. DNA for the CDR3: TGTGCCAGCAGGCAGGGATCCTACAATGAGCAGTTCTTC. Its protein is CASRQGSYNEQFF.

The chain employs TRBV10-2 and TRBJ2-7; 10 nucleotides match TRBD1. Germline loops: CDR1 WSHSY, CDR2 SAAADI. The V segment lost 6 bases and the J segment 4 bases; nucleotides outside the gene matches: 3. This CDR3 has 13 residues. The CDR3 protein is CASSRDRGYEQYF. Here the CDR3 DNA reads TGCGCCAGCAGCCGGGACAGGGGTTACGAGCAGTACTTC.

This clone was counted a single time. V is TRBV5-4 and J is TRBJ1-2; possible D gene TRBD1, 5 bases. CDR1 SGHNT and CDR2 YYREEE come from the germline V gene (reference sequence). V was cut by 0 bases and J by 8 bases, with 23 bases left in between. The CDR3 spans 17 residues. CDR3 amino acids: CASSLVGLGARVEGYTF. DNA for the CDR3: TGTGCCAGCAGCTTGGTGGGACTAGGGGCAAGGGTAGAAGGCTACACCTTC.

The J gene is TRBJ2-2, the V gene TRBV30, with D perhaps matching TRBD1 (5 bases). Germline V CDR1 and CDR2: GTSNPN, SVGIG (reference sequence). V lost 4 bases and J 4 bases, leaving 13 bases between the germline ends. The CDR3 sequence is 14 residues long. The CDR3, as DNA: TGTGCCTGGACAGCAGGGTGGGCCACCGGGGAGCTGTTTTTT. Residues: CAWTAGWATGELFF.

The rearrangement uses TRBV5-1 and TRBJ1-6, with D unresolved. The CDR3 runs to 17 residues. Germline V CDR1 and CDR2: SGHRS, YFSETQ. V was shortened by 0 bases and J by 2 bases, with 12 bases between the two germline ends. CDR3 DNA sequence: TGCGCCAGCAGCTTGGAATCTCAGGTTACCTATAATTCACCCCTCCACTTT. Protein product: CASSLESQVTYNSPLHF.

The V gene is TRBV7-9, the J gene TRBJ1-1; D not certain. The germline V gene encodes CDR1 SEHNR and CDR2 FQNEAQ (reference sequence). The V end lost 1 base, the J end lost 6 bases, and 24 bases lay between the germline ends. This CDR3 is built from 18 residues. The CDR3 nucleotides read TGTGCCAGCAGCTTAGGCTTCGACTATATCGTGAAGGGCGCTGAAGCTTTCTTT. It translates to CASSLGFDYIVKGAEAFF.

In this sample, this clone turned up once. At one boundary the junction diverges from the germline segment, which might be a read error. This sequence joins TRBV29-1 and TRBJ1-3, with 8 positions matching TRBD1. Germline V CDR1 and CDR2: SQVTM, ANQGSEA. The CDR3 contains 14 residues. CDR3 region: CSVEVTGVGNTIYF. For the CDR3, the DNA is TGCAGCGTCGAAGTGACAGGGGTCGGAAACACCATATATTTT.

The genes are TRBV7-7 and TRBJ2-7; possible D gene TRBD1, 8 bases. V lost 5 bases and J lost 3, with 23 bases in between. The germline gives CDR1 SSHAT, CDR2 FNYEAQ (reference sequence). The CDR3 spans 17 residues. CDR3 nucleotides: TGTGCCAGCAGCCCCGGACAGGGAGTGGGAGGGTTCTACGAGCAGTACTTC. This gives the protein CASSPGQGVGGFYEQYF. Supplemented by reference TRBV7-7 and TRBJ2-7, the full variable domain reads GAGVSQSPRYKVTKRGQDVTLRCDPISSHATLYWYQQALGQGPEFLTYFNYEAQPDKSGLPSDRFSAERPEGSISTLTIQRTEQRDSAMYRCASSPGQGVGGFYEQYFGPGTRLTVT.

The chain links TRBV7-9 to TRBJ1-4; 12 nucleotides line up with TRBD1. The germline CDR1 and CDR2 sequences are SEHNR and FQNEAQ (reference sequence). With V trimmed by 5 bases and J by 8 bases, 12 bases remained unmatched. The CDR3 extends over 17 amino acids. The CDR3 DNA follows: TGTGCCAGCAGCCGCCGCGGGGGACAGGGGGCTAGGGAAAAACTGTTTTTT. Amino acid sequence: CASSRRGGQGAREKLFF.

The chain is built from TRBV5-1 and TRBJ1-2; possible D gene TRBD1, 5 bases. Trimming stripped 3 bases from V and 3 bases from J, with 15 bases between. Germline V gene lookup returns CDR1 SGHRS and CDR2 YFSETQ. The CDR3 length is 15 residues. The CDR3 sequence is CASSSFPRDDYGYTF. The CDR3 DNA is TGCGCCAGCAGCTCATTCCCCAGGGATGACTATGGCTACACCTTC.

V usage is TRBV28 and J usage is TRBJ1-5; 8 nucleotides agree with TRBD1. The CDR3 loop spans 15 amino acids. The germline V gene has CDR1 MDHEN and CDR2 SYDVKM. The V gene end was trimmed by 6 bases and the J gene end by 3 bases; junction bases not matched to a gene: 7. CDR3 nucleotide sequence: TGTGCCAGCAGAAAGGACAGGGAGGCCAATCAGCCCCAGCATTTT. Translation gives CASRKDREANQPQHF.

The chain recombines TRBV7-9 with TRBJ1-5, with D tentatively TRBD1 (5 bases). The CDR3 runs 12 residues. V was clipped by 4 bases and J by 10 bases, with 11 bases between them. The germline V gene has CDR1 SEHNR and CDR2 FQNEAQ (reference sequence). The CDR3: CASSWQGSPQHF. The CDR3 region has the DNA TGTGCCAGCAGCTGGCAGGGATCCCCCCAGCATTTT.

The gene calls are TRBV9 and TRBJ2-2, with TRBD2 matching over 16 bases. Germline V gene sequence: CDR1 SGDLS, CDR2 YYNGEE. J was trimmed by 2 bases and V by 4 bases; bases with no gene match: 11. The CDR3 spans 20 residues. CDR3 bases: TGTGCCAGCAGCAATCCGGGACTAGCGGGGGGGCTTGGAAACACCGGGGAGCTGTTTTTT. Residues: CASSNPGLAGGLGNTGELFF.

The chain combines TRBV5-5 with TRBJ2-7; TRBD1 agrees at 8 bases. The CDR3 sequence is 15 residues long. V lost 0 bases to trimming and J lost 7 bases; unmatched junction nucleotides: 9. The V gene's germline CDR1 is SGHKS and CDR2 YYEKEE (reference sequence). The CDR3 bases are TGTGCCAGCAGCTTGGAGACAGGGGTGTTCGGGGAGCAGTACTTC. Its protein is CASSLETGVFGEQYF.

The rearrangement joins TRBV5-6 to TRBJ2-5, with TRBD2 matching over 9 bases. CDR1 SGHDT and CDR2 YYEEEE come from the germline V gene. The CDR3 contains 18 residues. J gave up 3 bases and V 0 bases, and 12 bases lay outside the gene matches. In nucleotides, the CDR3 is TGTGCCAGCAGCTTGGAAACCTCCGGGACTAGCCCAAAAGAGACCCAGTACTTC. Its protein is CASSLETSGTSPKETQYF.

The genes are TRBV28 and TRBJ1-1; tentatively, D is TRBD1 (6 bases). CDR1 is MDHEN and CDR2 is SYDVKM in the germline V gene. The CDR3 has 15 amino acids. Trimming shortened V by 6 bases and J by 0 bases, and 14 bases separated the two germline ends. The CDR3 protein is CASSPPRGMNTEAFF. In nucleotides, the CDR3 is TGTGCCAGCAGCCCTCCGAGGGGGATGAACACTGAAGCTTTCTTT.